These T cell receptor beta chains were read from a single sample in a study of cytomegalovirus exposure and HLA in healthy donors. Repertoires were generated with immunoSEQ multiplex PCR, while TCRdb's copy carries only in-frame clones and drops some. The sample lists about 170,000 clones; approximately 78% were seen once. Sequenced material: PBMCs. The receptor set was obtained from a girl aged 2-10 years in good health and CMV-seropositive. The CDR3 runs from the conserved cysteine through the conserved F or W. Fields, in order: V gene, J gene, CDR3 protein.

v_gene: TRBV30
j_gene: TRBJ2-3
CDR3aa: CAWSPLGLAADTQYF

v_gene: TRBV6-6
j_gene: TRBJ2-3
CDR3aa: CASSYVGARGTDTQYF

v_gene: TRBV19
j_gene: TRBJ2-2
CDR3aa: CASSAPLGVTRPGELFF

v_gene: TRBV7-3
j_gene: TRBJ2-7
CDR3aa: CASSQGGQPSAYEQYF

v_gene: TRBV2
j_gene: TRBJ2-5
CDR3aa: CASTSRGLAGETQYF

v_gene: TRBV5-6
j_gene: TRBJ2-7
CDR3aa: CASSPYSSGEQYF

v_gene: TRBV4-1
j_gene: TRBJ2-1
CDR3aa: CASSRITSGSWKEQFF

v_gene: TRBV4-2
j_gene: TRBJ1-2
CDR3aa: CASSLGQVYGYTF

v_gene: TRBV18
j_gene: TRBJ2-5
CDR3aa: CASSPRTQRETQYF

v_gene: TRBV19
j_gene: TRBJ2-7
CDR3aa: CASRDRLSSYEQYF

v_gene: TRBV5-4
j_gene: TRBJ2-5
CDR3aa: CASSLGAGPVETQYF

v_gene: TRBV19
j_gene: TRBJ2-5
CDR3aa: CASSLRRVGETQYF